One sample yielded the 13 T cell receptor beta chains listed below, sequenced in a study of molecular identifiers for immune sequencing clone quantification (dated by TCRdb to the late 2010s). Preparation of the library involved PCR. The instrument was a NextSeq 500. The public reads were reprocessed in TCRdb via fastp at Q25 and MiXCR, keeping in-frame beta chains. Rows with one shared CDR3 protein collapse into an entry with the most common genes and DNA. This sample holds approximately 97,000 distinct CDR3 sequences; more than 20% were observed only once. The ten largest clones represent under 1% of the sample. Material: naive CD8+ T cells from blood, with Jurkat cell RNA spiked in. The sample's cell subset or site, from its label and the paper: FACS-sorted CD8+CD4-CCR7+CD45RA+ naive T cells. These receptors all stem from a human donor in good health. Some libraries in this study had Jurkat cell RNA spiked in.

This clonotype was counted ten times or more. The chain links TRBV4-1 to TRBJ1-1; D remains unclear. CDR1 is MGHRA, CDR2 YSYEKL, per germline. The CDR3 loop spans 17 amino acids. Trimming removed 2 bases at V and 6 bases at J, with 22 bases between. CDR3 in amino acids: CASSQLPSTPAGSEAFF. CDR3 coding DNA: TGCGCCAGCAGCCAACTACCATCGACGCCTGCGGGGTCTGAAGCTTTCTTT.

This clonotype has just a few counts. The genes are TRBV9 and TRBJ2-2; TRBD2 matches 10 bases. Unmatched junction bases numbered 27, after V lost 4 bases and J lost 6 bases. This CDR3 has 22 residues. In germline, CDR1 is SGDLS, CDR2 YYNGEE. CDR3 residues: CASSPKGSQSPSGRLGAGELFF. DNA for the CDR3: TGTGCCAGCAGCCCAAAAGGAAGCCAAAGTCCTAGCGGGAGATTAGGGGCCGGGGAGCTGTTTTTT.

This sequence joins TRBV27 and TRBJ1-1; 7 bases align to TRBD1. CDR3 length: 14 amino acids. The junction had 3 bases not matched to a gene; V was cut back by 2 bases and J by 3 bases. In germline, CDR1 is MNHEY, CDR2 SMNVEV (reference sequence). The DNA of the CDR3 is TGTGCCAGCAGTTTAACCAGGGGGTACACTGAAGCTTTCTTT. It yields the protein CASSLTRGYTEAFF.

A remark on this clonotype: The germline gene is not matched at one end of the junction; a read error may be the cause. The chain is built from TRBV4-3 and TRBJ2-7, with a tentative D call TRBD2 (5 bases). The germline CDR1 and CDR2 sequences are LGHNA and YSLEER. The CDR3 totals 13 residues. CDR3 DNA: TGCGCCAGCGGCCAAGACGCGGGCGCCGAGCAGTACTTC. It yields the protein CASGQDAGAEQYF.

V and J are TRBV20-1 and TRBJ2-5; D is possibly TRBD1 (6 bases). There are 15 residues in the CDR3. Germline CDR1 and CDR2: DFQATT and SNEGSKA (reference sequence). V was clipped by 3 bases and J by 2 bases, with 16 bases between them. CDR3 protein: CSARTPGQGQETQYF. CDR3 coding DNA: TGCAGTGCTAGGACCCCGGGACAAGGACAAGAGACCCAGTACTTC.

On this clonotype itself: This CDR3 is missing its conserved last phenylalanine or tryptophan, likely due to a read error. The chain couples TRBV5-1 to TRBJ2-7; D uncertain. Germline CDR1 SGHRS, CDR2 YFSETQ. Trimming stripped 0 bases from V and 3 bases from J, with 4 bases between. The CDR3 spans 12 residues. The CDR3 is CASSLVGYEQYL. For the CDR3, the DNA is TGCGCCAGCAGCTTGGTCGGCTACGAGCAGTACCTC.

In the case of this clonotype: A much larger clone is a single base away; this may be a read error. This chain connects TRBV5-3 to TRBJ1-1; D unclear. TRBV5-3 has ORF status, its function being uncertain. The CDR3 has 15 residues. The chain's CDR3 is CASSLGRRSNTEAFF. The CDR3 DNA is TGTGCCAGCAGCTTGGGAAGGCGCTCGAACACTGAAGCTTTCTTT.

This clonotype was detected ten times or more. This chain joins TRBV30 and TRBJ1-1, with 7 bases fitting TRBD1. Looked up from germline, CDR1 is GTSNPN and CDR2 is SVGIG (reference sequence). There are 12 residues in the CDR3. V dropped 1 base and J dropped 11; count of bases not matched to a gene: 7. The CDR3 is CAWSEGGLSAFF. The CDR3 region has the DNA TGTGCCTGGAGTGAAGGGGGCTTGAGCGCTTTCTTT.

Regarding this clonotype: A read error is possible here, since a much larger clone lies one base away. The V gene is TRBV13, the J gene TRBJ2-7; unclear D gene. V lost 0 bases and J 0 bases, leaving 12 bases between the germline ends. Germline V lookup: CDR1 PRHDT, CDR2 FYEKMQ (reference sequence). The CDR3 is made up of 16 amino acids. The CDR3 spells CASSLGPGSPSYEQYF. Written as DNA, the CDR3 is TGTGCCAGCAGCTTAGGCCCCGGGTCACCCTCCTACGAGCAGTACTTC.

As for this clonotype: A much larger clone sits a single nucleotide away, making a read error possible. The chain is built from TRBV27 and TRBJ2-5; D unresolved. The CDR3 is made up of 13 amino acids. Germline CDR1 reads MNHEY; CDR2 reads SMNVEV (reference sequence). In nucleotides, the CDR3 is TGTGCCAGCAGTTTGGTTCAGAAAGAGTCCCAGTACTTC. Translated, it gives CASSLVQKESQYF.

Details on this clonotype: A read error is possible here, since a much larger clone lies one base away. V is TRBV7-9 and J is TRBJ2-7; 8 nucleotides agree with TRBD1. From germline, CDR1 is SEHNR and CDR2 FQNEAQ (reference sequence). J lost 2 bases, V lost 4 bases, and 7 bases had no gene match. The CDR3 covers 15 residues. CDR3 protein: CASSSVWTGTYEQYF. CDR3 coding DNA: TGTGCCAGCAGCTCCGTTTGGACAGGGACCTACGAGCAGTACTTC.

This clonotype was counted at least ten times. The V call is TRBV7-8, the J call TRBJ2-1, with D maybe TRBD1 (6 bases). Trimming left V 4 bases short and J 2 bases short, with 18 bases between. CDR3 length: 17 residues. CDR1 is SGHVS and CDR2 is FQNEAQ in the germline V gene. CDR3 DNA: TGTGCCAGCAGCTACAACAGGGAGTTTTTACCCTACAATGAGCAGTTCTTC. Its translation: CASSYNREFLPYNEQFF.

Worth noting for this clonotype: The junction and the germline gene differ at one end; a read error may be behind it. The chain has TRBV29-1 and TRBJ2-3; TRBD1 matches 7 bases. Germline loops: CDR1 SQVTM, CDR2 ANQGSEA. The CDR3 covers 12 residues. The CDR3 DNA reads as TGCAGCGTACAGGGGTACACAGCTACGCAGTATTTT. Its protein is CSVQGYTATQYF.